What follows is one T cell receptor beta chain and its context. TCRdb's table, derived via immunoSEQ multiplex PCR, lists solely in-frame clones and lacks some. Seen here are around 250,000 clones, over 75% observed once, and the top ten hold less than 10%. This entry is derived from a study of blood T cell repertoires in COVID-19. Turning to the study itself: Donors in the United States, Italy and Spain gave samples during acute or convalescent COVID-19.

Trimming removed 0 bases at V and 1 base at J, with 9 bases between. Germline CDR1 SGHAT, CDR2 FQNNGV. CDR3 size: 15 residues. The clonotype originates from a human donor in a cohort sampled during active COVID-19. The sequenced sample was peripheral blood. The rearrangement uses TRBV11-2 and TRBJ2-5, with a tentative D call TRBD2 (6 bases). The DNA of the CDR3 is TGTGCCAGCAGCTTAGAACGGGGGTCCCAAGAGACCCAGTACTTC. Its protein is CASSLERGSQETQYF. Together with reference TRBV11-2 and TRBJ2-5, the CDR3 gives the full variable domain: EAGVAQSPRYKIIEKRQSVAFWCNPISGHATLYWYQQILGQGPKLLIQFQNNGVVDDSQLPKDRFSAERLKGVDSTLKIQPAKLEDSAVYLCASSLERGSQETQYFGPGTRLLVL.